A selection of T cell receptor beta chains follows, all from one sample in a study of cytotoxic CD8 clonotypes in ibrutinib-treated CLL. Profiled with immunoSEQ multiplex PCR; TCRdb holds only in-frame clones, not every one. The profile shows just over 200,000 clones, approximately 79% of them singletons. The input for sequencing was PBMCs, taken after 12 months of ibrutinib treatment. The origin of the receptors is a human donor with chronic lymphocytic leukemia. Each CDR3 is given with its conserved first and last residue. A D gene is named only where the DNA matches it firmly. A clone size is listed for some rows: how often the clone was seen (once, few, many), or a class if it is expanded.

J: TRBJ2-2; D: TRBD1; size: .; V: TRBV27; CDR3: CASSPGTGKTGELFF; DNA: TGTGCCAGCAGCCCAGGGACAGGGAAGACCGGGGAGCTGTTTTTT
J: TRBJ2-3; D: .; size: many; V: TRBV9; CDR3: CASSVGGSSTDTQYF; DNA: TGTGCCAGCAGCGTAGGAGGGTCTAGCACAGATACGCAGTATTTT
J: TRBJ1-2; D: .; size: .; V: TRBV30; CDR3: CAWSENYGYTF; DNA: TGTGCCTGGAGTGAGAACTATGGCTACACCTTC
J: TRBJ2-7; D: .; size: .; V: TRBV5-6; CDR3: CASSRGGGVGTYEQYF; DNA: TGTGCCAGCAGCAGAGGTGGAGGGGTTGGGACCTACGAGCAGTACTTC
J: TRBJ1-2; D: TRBD1; size: .; V: TRBV12-5; CDR3: CASGEGTGDFYGYTF; DNA: TGTGCTAGTGGGGAGGGGACAGGGGATTTCTATGGCTACACCTTC
J: TRBJ2-5; D: .; size: .; V: TRBV15; CDR3: CATSQPGRGETQYF; DNA: TGTGCCACCAGCCAACCAGGCCGGGGGGAGACCCAGTACTTC
J: TRBJ2-7; D: .; size: .; V: TRBV20-1; CDR3: CSARLVDEQYF; DNA: TGCAGTGCTAGACTAGTAGACGAGCAGTACTTC
J: TRBJ1-3; D: TRBD1; size: .; V: TRBV5-8; CDR3: CASSLRGLVGNTIYF; DNA: TGTGCCAGCAGCCTCAGGGGGCTCGTTGGAAACACCATATATTTT
J: TRBJ1-1; D: .; size: .; V: TRBV29-1; CDR3: CSVGRNGDTEAFF; DNA: TGCAGCGTTGGACGGAATGGGGACACTGAAGCTTTCTTT
J: TRBJ1-3; D: .; size: .; V: TRBV5-8; CDR3: CASSSSGTGNTIYF; DNA: TGTGCCAGCAGCTCTTCGGGGACCGGAAACACCATATATTTT
J: TRBJ2-7; D: TRBD1; size: .; V: TRBV18; CDR3: CASSTGTGASYEQYF; DNA: TGTGCCAGCTCTACCGGGACAGGGGCTTCCTACGAGCAGTACTTC
J: TRBJ2-2; D: TRBD1; size: .; V: TRBV9; CDR3: CASSDPTGINTGELFF; DNA: TGTGCCAGCAGCGACCCGACAGGGATAAACACCGGGGAGCTGTTTTTT
J: TRBJ1-2; D: TRBD1; size: .; V: TRBV6-5; CDR3: CASSQGALGNYGYTF; DNA: TGTGCCAGCAGCCAGGGGGCGTTGGGGAACTATGGCTACACCTTC
J: TRBJ1-5; D: .; size: .; V: TRBV5-5; CDR3: CASSLRGGNQPQHF; DNA: TGTGCCAGCAGCTTGCGGGGCGGCAATCAGCCCCAGCATTTT
J: TRBJ2-3; D: .; size: .; V: TRBV5-4; CDR3: CASSLITSITDTQYF; DNA: TGTGCCAGCAGCTTGATCACTAGTATTACAGATACGCAGTATTTT
J: TRBJ1-1; D: .; size: .; V: TRBV5-1; CDR3: CASSLAAGAGTEAFF; DNA: TGCGCCAGCAGCTTGGCCGCAGGGGCGGGAACTGAAGCTTTCTTT
J: TRBJ2-1; D: TRBD2; size: .; V: TRBV19; CDR3: CASSVLASGALGEQFF; DNA: TGTGCCAGTAGCGTGCTGGCTAGCGGGGCCCTGGGAGAGCAGTTCTTC
J: TRBJ1-1; D: .; size: .; V: TRBV5-1; CDR3: CASSLYTGIGTEAFF; DNA: TGCGCCAGCAGCCTATATACAGGGATTGGCACTGAAGCTTTCTTT
J: TRBJ1-5; D: TRBD1; size: once; V: TRBV27; CDR3: CASSWTGDQPQHF; DNA: TGTGCCAGCAGTTGGACAGGAGATCAGCCCCAGCATTTT
J: TRBJ2-7; D: .; size: .; V: TRBV5-6; CDR3: CASSWSGQRVYEQYF; DNA: TGTGCCAGCAGCTGGAGCGGACAGAGGGTCTACGAGCAGTACTTC
J: TRBJ2-7; D: .; size: .; V: TRBV29-1; CDR3: CSVQVESSYEQYF; DNA: TGCAGCGTGCAGGTAGAAAGCTCCTACGAGCAGTACTTC
J: TRBJ2-1; D: TRBD1; size: .; V: TRBV5-1; CDR3: CASSLPGQGSYNEQFF; DNA: TGCGCCAGCAGCTTACCGGGACAGGGTTCCTACAATGAGCAGTTCTTC
J: TRBJ2-7; D: .; size: .; V: TRBV5-4; CDR3: CASSLDSYPPYEQYF; DNA: TGTGCCAGCAGCCTGGACAGTTATCCCCCCTACGAGCAGTACTTC
J: TRBJ1-2; D: .; size: .; V: TRBV5-5; CDR3: CASSLGGTGNYGYTF; DNA: TGTGCCAGCAGCTTGGGAGGGACGGGGAACTATGGCTACACCTTC
J: TRBJ2-1; D: TRBD2; size: .; V: TRBV6-5; CDR3: CASTMTSGNEQFF; DNA: TGTGCCAGCACTATGACTAGCGGGAATGAGCAGTTCTTC
J: TRBJ1-3; D: .; size: once; V: TRBV18; CDR3: CASSPPSLSGGHGNTIYF; DNA: TGTGCCAGCTCACCACCGAGTCTCTCCGGGGGCCACGGAAACACCATATATTTT
J: TRBJ1-4; D: .; size: .; V: TRBV5-6; CDR3: CASSWVGQNEKLFF; DNA: TGTGCCAGCAGCTGGGTAGGACAAAATGAAAAACTGTTTTTT
J: TRBJ2-5; D: .; size: .; V: TRBV7-6; CDR3: CASSLGGALETQYF; DNA: TGTGCCAGCAGCTTAGGCGGGGCCTTGGAGACCCAGTACTTC
J: TRBJ1-2; D: .; size: .; V: TRBV5-1; CDR3: CASSTNSIQGPRGYGYTF; DNA: TGCGCCAGCAGCACAAACAGCATACAGGGTCCCAGGGGCTATGGCTACACCTTC
J: TRBJ1-1; D: TRBD1; size: once; V: TRBV6-5; CDR3: CASRKGQGNTEAFF; DNA: TGTGCCAGCAGGAAGGGACAGGGAAACACTGAAGCTTTCTTT
J: TRBJ1-5; D: .; size: .; V: TRBV7-9; CDR3: CASSLAGSNQPQHF; DNA: TGTGCCAGCAGCTTAGCGGGGAGCAATCAGCCCCAGCATTTT
J: TRBJ2-2; D: .; size: once; V: TRBV6-1; CDR3: CASSSPYTGELFF; DNA: TGTGCCAGCAGCTCCCCATACACCGGGGAGCTGTTTTTT
J: TRBJ2-7; D: TRBD2; size: .; V: TRBV5-6; CDR3: CASRLSGTSSEQYF; DNA: TGTGCCAGCAGATTGAGCGGGACCTCATCCGAGCAGTACTTC
J: TRBJ2-2; D: .; size: .; V: TRBV28; CDR3: CASSFSGLGTGELFF; DNA: TGTGCCAGCAGTTTTAGTGGGCTGGGCACCGGGGAGCTGTTTTTT
J: TRBJ1-3; D: TRBD1; size: .; V: TRBV6-6; CDR3: CASSYGGQVFF; DNA: TGTGCCAGCAGTTATGGGGGACAGGTGTTTTTT
J: TRBJ1-2; D: .; size: once; V: TRBV6-5; CDR3: CASSYMGGVGYTF; DNA: TGTGCCAGCAGTTACATGGGGGGAGTTGGCTACACCTTC
J: TRBJ1-5; D: TRBD1; size: .; V: TRBV19; CDR3: CASSPRQGAPRQPQHF; DNA: TGTGCCAGTAGTCCCAGACAGGGGGCGCCCCGTCAGCCCCAGCATTTT
J: TRBJ2-4; D: .; size: .; V: TRBV27; CDR3: CASSLSSGAQNIQYF; DNA: TGTGCCAGCAGTTTATCATCGGGGGCCCAAAACATTCAGTACTTC
J: TRBJ2-5; D: .; size: .; V: TRBV7-6; CDR3: CASSLERFSQETQYF; DNA: TGTGCCAGCAGCTTAGAAAGGTTTAGCCAAGAGACCCAGTACTTC
J: TRBJ1-2; D: .; size: .; V: TRBV5-1; CDR3: CASSLYGGSYGYTF; DNA: TGCGCCAGCAGCTTGTATGGTGGTAGCTATGGCTACACCTTC
J: TRBJ1-5; D: TRBD1; size: .; V: TRBV27; CDR3: CASSFGRTGGNQPQHF; DNA: TGTGCCAGCAGTTTCGGTAGAACAGGGGGAAATCAGCCCCAGCATTTT
J: TRBJ2-2; D: .; size: once; V: TRBV7-9; CDR3: CASSWGTVTGELFF; DNA: TGTGCCAGCAGCTGGGGGACCGTTACCGGGGAGCTGTTTTTT
J: TRBJ2-3; D: TRBD1; size: .; V: TRBV4-1; CDR3: CASSQGQGSADTQYF; DNA: TGCGCCAGCAGCCAAGGACAGGGGTCGGCAGATACGCAGTATTTT
J: TRBJ2-3; D: .; size: few; V: TRBV2; CDR3: CASNGPFTDTQYF; DNA: TGTGCCAGCAATGGCCCTTTCACAGATACGCAGTATTTT
J: TRBJ2-3; D: .; size: .; V: TRBV30; CDR3: CAWSVIGGGSDTQYF; DNA: TGTGCCTGGAGTGTAATTGGAGGCGGCTCAGATACGCAGTATTTT
J: TRBJ2-7; D: TRBD1; size: .; V: TRBV5-1; CDR3: CASSLGAGQGLSFEQYF; DNA: TGCGCCAGCAGCTTGGGAGCGGGACAGGGTCTATCTTTCGAGCAGTACTTC
J: TRBJ1-6; D: .; size: .; V: TRBV6-5; CDR3: CASSLGGEDSPLHF; DNA: TGTGCCAGCTCCCTCGGGGGGGAGGATTCACCCCTCCACTTT
J: TRBJ2-3; D: TRBD2; size: few; V: TRBV5-1; CDR3: CASSSYPLAGASTDTQYF; DNA: TGCGCCAGCAGCTCCTACCCCCTTGCGGGAGCTAGCACAGATACGCAGTATTTT
J: TRBJ1-1; D: .; size: .; V: TRBV6-1; CDR3: CASSGQGAPQDTEAFF; DNA: TGTGCCAGCAGTGGGCAGGGCGCCCCCCAGGACACTGAAGCTTTCTTT
J: TRBJ2-5; D: .; size: once; V: TRBV4-2; CDR3: CASSQDYAETQYF; DNA: TGTGCCAGCAGCCAAGATTATGCGGAGACCCAGTACTTC
J: TRBJ2-7; D: TRBD2; size: .; V: TRBV11-2; CDR3: CASSPRGAGGSSYEQYF; DNA: TGTGCCAGCAGCCCCAGAGGGGCGGGGGGTAGCTCCTACGAGCAGTACTTC
J: TRBJ1-4; D: .; size: .; V: TRBV6-5; CDR3: CATWGAELFF; DNA: TGTGCCACCTGGGGCGCGGAACTGTTTTTT
J: TRBJ2-7; D: .; size: once; V: TRBV25-1; CDR3: CASSELVARPLYEQYF; DNA: TGTGCCAGCAGTGAGTTGGTAGCGAGGCCCCTCTACGAGCAGTACTTC
J: TRBJ2-1; D: .; size: .; V: TRBV10-1; CDR3: CASSPFPGDLNEQFF; DNA: TGCGCCAGCAGCCCCTTTCCGGGAGATTTAAATGAGCAGTTCTTC
J: TRBJ2-7; D: .; size: .; V: TRBV28; CDR3: CASSLGRYYEQYF; DNA: TGTGCCAGCAGTTTAGGACGTTATTACGAGCAGTACTTC
J: TRBJ1-1; D: .; size: .; V: TRBV5-6; CDR3: CASSLWGGTEAFF; DNA: TGTGCCAGCAGCTTGTGGGGTGGTACTGAAGCTTTCTTT
J: TRBJ2-7; D: TRBD2; size: .; V: TRBV14; CDR3: CASSQDVAGVGEQYF; DNA: TGTGCCAGCAGCCAAGATGTGGCGGGAGTAGGCGAGCAGTACTTC
J: TRBJ2-1; D: .; size: .; V: TRBV27; CDR3: CASRWSLYNEQFF; DNA: TGTGCCAGCAGGTGGAGTTTATACAATGAGCAGTTCTTC
J: TRBJ2-1; D: .; size: .; V: TRBV5-1; CDR3: CASSKPGATASSYNEQFF; DNA: TGCGCCAGCAGTAAACCGGGAGCGACCGCAAGCTCCTACAATGAGCAGTTCTTC
J: TRBJ2-3; D: .; size: .; V: TRBV2; CDR3: CASREEPGAYTDTQYF; DNA: TGTGCCAGCAGAGAGGAACCGGGAGCTTACACAGATACGCAGTATTTT